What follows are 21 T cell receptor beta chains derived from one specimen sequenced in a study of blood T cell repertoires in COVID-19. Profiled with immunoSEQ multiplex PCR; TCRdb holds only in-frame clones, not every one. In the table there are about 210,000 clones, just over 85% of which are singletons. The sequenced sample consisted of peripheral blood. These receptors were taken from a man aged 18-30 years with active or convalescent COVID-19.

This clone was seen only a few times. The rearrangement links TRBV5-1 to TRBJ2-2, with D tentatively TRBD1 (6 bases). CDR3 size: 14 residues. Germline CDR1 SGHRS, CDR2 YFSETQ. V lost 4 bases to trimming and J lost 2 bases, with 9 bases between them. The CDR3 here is CASSPGQNTGELFF. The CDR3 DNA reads TGCGCCAGCAGCCCGGGACAAAACACCGGGGAGCTGTTTTTT.

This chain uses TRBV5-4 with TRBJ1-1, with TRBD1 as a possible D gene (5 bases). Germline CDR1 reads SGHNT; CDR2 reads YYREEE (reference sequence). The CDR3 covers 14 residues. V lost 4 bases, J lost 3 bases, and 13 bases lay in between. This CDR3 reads CASSPRQQDTEAFF. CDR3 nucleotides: TGTGCCAGCAGCCCTAGACAGCAGGACACTGAAGCTTTCTTT.

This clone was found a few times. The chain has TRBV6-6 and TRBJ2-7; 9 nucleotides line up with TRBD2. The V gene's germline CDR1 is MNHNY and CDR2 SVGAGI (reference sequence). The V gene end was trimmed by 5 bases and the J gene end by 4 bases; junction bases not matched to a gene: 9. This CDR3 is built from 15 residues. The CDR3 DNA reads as TGTGCCAGCAGTACACCGGGGCTAGCGGGATACGAGCAGTACTTC. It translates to CASSTPGLAGYEQYF.

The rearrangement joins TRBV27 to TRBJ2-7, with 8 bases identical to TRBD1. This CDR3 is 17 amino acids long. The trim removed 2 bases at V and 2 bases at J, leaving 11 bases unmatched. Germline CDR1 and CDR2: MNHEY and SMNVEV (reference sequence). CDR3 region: CASSLGQGRQLTYEQYF. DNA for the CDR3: TGTGCCAGCAGTTTAGGACAGGGTCGTCAACTTACCTACGAGCAGTACTTC.

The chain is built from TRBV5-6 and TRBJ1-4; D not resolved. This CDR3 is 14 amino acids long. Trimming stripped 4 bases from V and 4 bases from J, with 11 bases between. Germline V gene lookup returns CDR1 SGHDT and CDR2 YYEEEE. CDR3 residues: CASSKSVYNEKLFF. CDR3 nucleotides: TGTGCCAGCAGCAAATCAGTTTATAATGAAAAACTGTTTTTT.

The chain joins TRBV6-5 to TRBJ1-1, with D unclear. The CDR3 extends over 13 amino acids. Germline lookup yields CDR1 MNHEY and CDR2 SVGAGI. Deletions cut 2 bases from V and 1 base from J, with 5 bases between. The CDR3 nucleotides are TGTGCCAGCAGTTACCCTCCGAACACTGAAGCTTTCTTT. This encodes CASSYPPNTEAFF.

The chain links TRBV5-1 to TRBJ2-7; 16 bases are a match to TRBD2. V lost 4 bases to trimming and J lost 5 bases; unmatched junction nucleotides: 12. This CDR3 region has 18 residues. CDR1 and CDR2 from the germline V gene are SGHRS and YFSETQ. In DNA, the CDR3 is TGCGCCAGCAGCCCAGGGACTAGCGGGAGGGCCCTATGGGACGAGCAGTACTTC. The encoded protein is CASSPGTSGRALWDEQYF.

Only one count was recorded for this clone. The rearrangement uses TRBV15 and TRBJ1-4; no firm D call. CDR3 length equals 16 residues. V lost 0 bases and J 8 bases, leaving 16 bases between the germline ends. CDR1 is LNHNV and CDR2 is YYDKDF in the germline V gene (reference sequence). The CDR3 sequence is CATSRDGTRFGEKLFF. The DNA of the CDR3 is TGTGCCACCAGCAGAGATGGTACTAGGTTTGGGGAAAAACTGTTTTTT.

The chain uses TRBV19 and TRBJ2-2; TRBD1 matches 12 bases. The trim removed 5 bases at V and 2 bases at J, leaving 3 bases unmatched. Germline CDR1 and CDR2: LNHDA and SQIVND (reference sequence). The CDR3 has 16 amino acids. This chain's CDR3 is CASSPGTGGNTGELFF. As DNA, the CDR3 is TGTGCCAGTAGTCCCGGGACAGGGGGCAACACCGGGGAGCTGTTTTTT.

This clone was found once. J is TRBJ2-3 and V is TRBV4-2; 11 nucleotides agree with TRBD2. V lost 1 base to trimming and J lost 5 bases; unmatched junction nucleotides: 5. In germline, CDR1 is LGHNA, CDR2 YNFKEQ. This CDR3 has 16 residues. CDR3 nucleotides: TGTGCCAGCAGCCAAGTGACTAGCGGGACTGGAGATACGCAGTATTTT. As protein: CASSQVTSGTGDTQYF.

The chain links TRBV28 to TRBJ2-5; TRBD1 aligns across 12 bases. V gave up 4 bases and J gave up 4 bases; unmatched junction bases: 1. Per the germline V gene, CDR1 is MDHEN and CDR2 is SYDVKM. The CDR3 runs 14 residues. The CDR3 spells CASSWGQGAETQYF. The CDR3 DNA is TGTGCCAGCAGTTGGGGACAGGGGGCAGAGACCCAGTACTTC.

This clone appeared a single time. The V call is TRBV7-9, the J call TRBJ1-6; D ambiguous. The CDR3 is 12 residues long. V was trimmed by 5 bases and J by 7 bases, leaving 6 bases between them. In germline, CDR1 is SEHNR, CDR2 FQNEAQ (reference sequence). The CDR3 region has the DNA TGTGCCAGCAGCGGAGTAAATTCACCCCTCCACTTT. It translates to CASSGVNSPLHF.

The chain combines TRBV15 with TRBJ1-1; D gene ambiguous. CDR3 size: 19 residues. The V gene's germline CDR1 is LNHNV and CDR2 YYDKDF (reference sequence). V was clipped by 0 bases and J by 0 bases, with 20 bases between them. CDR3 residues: CATSREPRGGAFLNTEAFF. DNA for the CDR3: TGTGCCACCAGCAGAGAACCCCGCGGAGGCGCCTTTTTGAACACTGAAGCTTTCTTT.

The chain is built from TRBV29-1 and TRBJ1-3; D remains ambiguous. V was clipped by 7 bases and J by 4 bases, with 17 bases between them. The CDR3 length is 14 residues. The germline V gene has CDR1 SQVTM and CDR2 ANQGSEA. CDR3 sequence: CSASGTGIGNTIYF. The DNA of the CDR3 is TGCAGCGCCTCCGGCACGGGTATAGGAAACACCATATATTTT.

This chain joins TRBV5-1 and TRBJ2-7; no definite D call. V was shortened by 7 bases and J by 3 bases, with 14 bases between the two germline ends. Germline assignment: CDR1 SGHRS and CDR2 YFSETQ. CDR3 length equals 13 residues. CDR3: CASRTSFGYEQYF. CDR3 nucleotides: TGCGCCAGCCGCACCTCATTCGGCTACGAGCAGTACTTC.

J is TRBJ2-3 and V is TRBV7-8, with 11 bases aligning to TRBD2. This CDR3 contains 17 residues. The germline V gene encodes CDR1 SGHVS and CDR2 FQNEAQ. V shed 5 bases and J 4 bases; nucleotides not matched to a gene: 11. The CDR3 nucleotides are TGTGCCAGCAGCGGACAAATAGCGGGAGGGTCCCCAGATACGCAGTATTTT. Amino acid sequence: CASSGQIAGGSPDTQYF.

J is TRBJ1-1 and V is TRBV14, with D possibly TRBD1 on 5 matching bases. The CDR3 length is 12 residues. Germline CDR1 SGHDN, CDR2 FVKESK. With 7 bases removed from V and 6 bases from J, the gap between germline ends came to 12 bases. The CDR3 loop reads CASNDSPSEAFF. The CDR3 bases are TGTGCCAGCAACGACAGCCCATCTGAAGCTTTCTTT.

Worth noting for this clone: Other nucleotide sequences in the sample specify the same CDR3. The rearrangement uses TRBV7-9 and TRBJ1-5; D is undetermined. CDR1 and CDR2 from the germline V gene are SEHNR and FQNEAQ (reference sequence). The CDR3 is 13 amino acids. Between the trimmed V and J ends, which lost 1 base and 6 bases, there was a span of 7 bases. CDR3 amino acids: CASSLGSSQPQHF. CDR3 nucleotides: TGTGCCAGCAGCTTAGGGAGTTCTCAGCCCCAGCATTTT. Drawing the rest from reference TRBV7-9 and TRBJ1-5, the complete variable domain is DTGVSQNPRHKITKRGQNVTFRCDPISEHNRLYWYRQTLGQGPEFLTYFQNEAQLEKSRLLSDRFSAERPKGSFSTLEIQRTEQGDSAMYLCASSLGSSQPQHFGDGTRLSIL.

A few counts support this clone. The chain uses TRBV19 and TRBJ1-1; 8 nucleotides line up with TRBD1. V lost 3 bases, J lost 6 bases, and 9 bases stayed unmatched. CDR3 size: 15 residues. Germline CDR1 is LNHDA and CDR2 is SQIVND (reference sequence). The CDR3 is CASSINLDRDSEAFF. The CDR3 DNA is TGTGCCAGTAGTATCAACTTGGACAGGGATTCTGAAGCTTTCTTT.

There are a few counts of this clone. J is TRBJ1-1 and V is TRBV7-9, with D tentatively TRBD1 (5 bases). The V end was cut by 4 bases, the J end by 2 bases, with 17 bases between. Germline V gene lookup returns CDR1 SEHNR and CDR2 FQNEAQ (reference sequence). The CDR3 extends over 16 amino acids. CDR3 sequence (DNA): TGTGCCAGCAGCTCCGTGTCTGTAGGGGAAAACACTGAAGCTTTCTTT. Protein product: CASSSVSVGENTEAFF. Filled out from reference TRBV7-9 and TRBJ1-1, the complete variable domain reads DTGVSQNPRHKITKRGQNVTFRCDPISEHNRLYWYRQTLGQGPEFLTYFQNEAQLEKSRLLSDRFSAERPKGSFSTLEIQRTEQGDSAMYLCASSSVSVGENTEAFFGQGTRLTVV.

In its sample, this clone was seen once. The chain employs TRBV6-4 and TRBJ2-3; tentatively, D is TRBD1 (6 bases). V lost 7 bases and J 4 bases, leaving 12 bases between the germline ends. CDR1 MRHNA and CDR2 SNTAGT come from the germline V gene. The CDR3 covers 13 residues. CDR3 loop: CASNQGHADTQYF. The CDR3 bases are TGTGCCAGCAACCAGGGGCATGCAGATACGCAGTATTTT.